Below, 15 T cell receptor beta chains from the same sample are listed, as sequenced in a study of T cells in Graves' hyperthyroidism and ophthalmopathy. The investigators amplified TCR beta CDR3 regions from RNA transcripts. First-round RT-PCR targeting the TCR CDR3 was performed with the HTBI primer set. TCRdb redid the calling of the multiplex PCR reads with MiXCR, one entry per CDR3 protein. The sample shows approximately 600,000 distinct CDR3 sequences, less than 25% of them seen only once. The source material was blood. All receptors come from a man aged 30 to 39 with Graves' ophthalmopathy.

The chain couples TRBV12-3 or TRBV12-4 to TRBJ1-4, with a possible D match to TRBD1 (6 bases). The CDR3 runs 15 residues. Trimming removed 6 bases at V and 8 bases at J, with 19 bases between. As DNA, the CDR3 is TGTGCCAGCAGACGGTGGGGGGGGCGAGGCGAAAAACTGTTTTTT. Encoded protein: CASRRWGGRGEKLFF.

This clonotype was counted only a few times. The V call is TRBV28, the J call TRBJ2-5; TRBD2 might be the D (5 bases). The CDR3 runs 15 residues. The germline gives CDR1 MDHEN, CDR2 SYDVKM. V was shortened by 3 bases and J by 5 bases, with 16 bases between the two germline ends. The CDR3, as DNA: TGTGCCAGCAGTTTGCTCCGGGATTGGGCGGAGACCCAGTACTTC. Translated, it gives CASSLLRDWAETQYF.

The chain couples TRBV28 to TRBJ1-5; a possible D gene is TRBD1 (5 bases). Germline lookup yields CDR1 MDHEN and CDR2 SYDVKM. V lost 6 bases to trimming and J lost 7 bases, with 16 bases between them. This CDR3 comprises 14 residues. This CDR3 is CASRSRDLIQPQHF. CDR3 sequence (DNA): TGTGCCAGCAGATCGAGGGACCTCATACAGCCCCAGCATTTT.

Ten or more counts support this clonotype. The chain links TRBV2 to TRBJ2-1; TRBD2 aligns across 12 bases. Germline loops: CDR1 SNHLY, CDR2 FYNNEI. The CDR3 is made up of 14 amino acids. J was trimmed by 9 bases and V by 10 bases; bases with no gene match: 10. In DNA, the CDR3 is TGTGCCAACTCTAGCGGGAGGGCCTTTGTTGAGCAGTTCTTC. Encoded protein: CANSSGRAFVEQFF.

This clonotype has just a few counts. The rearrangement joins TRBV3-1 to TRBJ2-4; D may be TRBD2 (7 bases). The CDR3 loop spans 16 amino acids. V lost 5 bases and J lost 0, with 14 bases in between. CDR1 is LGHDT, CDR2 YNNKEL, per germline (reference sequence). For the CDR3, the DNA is TGTGCCAGCAGCGACTGGGGGGGGCTAGCCAAAAACATTCAGTACTTC. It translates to CASSDWGGLAKNIQYF. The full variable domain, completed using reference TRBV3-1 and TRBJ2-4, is DTAVSQTPKYLVTQMGNDKSIKCEQNLGHDTMYWYKQDSKKFLKIMFSYNNKELIINETVPNRFSPKSPDKAHLNLHINSLELGDSAVYFCASSDWGGLAKNIQYFGAGTRLSVL.

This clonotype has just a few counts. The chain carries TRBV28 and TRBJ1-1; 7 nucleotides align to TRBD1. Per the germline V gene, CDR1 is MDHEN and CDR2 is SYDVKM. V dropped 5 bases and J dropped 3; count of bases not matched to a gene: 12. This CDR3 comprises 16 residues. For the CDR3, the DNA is TGTGCCAGCAGTACAAGACAGGGAAGAAGGGACACTGAAGCTTTCTTT. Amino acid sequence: CASSTRQGRRDTEAFF.

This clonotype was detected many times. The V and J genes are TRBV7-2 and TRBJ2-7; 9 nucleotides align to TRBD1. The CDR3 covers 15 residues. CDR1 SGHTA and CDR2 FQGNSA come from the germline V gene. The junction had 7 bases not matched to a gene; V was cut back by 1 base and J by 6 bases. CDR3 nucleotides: TGTGCCAGCAGCTTAGTGAGGACAGGGGACGGCGAGCAGTACTTC. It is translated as CASSLVRTGDGEQYF. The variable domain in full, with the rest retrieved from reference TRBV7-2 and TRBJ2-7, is GAGVSQSPSNKVTEKGKDVELRCDPISGHTALYWYRQSLGQGLEFLIYFQGNSAPDKSGLPSDRFSAERTGGSVSTLTIQRTQQEDSAVYLCASSLVRTGDGEQYFGPGTRLTVT.

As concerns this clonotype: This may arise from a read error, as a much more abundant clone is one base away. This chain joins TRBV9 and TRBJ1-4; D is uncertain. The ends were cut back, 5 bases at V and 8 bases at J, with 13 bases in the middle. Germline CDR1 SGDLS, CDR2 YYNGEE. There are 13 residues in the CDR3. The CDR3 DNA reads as TGTGCCAGCAGAACAAGGCGATTGGAAAAACTGTTTTTT. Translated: CASRTRRLEKLFF.

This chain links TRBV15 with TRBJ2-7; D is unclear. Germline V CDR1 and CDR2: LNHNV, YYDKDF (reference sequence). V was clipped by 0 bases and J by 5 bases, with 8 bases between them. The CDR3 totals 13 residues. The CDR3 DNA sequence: TGTGCCACCAGCAGAGAAGCCATCAACGAGCAGTACTTC. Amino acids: CATSREAINEQYF.

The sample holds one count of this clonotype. CDR3 sequence reads: CAWSLSSEQFF. In nucleotides, the CDR3 is TGTGCCTGGAGCTTAAGCAGTGAGCAGTTCTTC. The J gene is TRBJ2-1, the V gene TRBV30; the D is unclear. Germline-derived CDR1 and CDR2 are GTSNPN and SVGIG (reference sequence). V was cut by 3 bases and J by 9 bases, with 9 bases left in between. This CDR3 has 11 residues.

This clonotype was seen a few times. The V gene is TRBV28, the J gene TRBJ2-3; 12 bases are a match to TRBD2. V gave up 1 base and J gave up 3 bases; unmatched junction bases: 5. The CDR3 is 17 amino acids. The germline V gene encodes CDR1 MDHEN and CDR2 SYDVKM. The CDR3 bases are TGTGCCAGCAGTTTATATGGACTAGCGGGACGGACAGATACGCAGTATTTT. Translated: CASSLYGLAGRTDTQYF.

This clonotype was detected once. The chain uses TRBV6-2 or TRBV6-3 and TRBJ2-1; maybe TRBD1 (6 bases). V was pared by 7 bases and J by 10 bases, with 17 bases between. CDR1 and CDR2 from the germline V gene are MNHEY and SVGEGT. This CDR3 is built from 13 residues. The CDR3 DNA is TGTGCCAGCACCAACCTCGACAGGCTAGAGCAGTTCTTC. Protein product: CASTNLDRLEQFF.

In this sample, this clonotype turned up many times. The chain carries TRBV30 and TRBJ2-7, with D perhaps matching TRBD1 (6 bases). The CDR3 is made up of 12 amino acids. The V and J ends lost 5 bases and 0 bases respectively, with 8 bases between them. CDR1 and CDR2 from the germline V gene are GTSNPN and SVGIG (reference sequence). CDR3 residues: CAWHRDSYEQYF. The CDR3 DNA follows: TGTGCCTGGCACAGGGACTCCTACGAGCAGTACTTC.

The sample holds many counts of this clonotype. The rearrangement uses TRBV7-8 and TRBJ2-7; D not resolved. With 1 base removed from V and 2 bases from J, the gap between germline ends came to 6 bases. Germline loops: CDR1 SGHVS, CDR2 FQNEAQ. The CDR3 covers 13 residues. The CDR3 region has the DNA TGTGCCAGCAGCTTAGACAGTACCTACGAGCAGTACTTC. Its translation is CASSLDSTYEQYF.

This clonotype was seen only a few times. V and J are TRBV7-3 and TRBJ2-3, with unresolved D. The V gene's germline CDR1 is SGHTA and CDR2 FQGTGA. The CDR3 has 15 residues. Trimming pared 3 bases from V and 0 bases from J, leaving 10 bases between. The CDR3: CASSLRQASTDTQYF. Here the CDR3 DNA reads TGTGCCAGCAGCTTGCGGCAGGCTAGCACAGATACGCAGTATTTT. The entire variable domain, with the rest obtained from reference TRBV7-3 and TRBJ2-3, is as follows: GAGVSQTPSNKVTEKGKYVELRCDPISGHTALYWYRQSLGQGPEFLIYFQGTGAADDSGLPNDRFFAVRPEGSVSTLKIQRTERGDSAVYLCASSLRQASTDTQYFGPGTRLTVL.